Listed here is a single T cell receptor (beta chain). Its specific antigen is unknown. Base qualities are missing; no much larger clone stands one base away. The data derive from a study of cytomegalovirus exposure and HLA in healthy donors (dated by TCRdb to about 2017). For context, the study as a whole: An earlier analysis of several hundred of the donors reported approximately 260 Gb of sequence data and 95 million to 120 million unique TCR beta sequences obtained from around 170 million T cells. About 320 gigabases of sequencing data and some 85 million unique TCR sequences were included in an early release covering under 650 HLA-typed donors. The genetic ancestry cluster associated with self-reported Caucasian donors included 81% of the roughly 400 genotyped donors. The study aimed to test whether signatures of past pathogen exposure could be identified by cataloging public T cell receptors. The study profiled the T cell repertoires of 666 subjects by immunosequencing and related them to cytomegalovirus serostatus. In addition to the first cohort of roughly 670 subjects, a separate validation cohort of 130 or so different subjects was used. To predict cytomegalovirus infection status, the study brought together high-throughput TCR immunosequencing, statistical association of individual TCRs with disease status, and machine learning. A later analysis re-analyzed previously published TCR beta repertoires from 650 to 800 donors and added high-resolution HLA genotyping to study TCR occurrence patterns. In the later analysis, no new phenotypic data were used to find candidate immune exposures; instead, reliance was placed on TCR beta sequences and their occurrence across donors. An earlier analysis of 450 to 750 of the donors used high-throughput TCR beta sequencing to judge whether each TCR beta V gene segment behaved as functional or pseudogenic. Donor age, sex, ethnicity and CMV serostatus were compiled together with the repertoire data. A later genetic analysis used genome-wide SNP genotypes for about 60% of the roughly 700 donors, treating that subset as a discovery cohort. Every discovery cohort repertoire had been produced on one sequencing platform. HLA typing covered class I and class II loci at four-digit resolution. The number of donors typed differed by locus, with about 629-630 for A, B, C, DRB1 and DQB1, around 560 for DQA1, about 610 for DPA1, and roughly 450 for DPB1. Roughly five DR-DQ haplotypes were treated as single units for association and clustering because of strong linkage in the cohort. Across around 400 genotyped donors of the cohort, an average of about 200,000 unique TCR beta nucleotide sequences per donor were sequenced, and roughly a sixth of those sequences were non-productive. General findings and caveats noted by the study authors: V-gene and J-gene trimming of TCR beta chains was associated with a missense DCLRE1C variant in a later genetic analysis, and the association was replicated in an independent cohort. A later genetic analysis reported fewer N-insertions in productive TCRs among donors in an Asian-associated ancestry cluster than the approximately 670-donor mean. This cohort had only TCR beta chains sequenced, and the lack of alpha or paired-chain data limited which features could be detected. CMV serostatus was the only immune exposure information available for the cohort. Correlated functional status among segregating V segments might be attributable to linkage disequilibrium, but an unknown experimental factor could not be ruled out. In a later analysis, HLA-associated TCR beta chains showed more clonal expansion and lower generation probabilities than non-associated chains that were equally common. Because the 87-base-pair reads could not distinguish some IMGT-functional V segments, including TRBV6-2 and TRBV6-3, those segments were excluded. Most TCR sequences were observed very rarely across donors, whereas some public TCRs were present in many individuals. Presence/absence analyses assumed roughly uniform sequencing depth across donors, an assumption that may not hold. A group of highly shared sequence variants was considered likely to be a technical artifact of the sequencing pipeline. In a later analysis, most CMV-associated TCR beta chains were found to appear HLA-restricted, with HLA associations seemingly driven largely by CMV exposure. Broadly in line with IMGT annotations, most TCR beta V segments showed up in productive rearrangements about 87% or about 30% of the time in an earlier analysis of about 500 of the donors. The study listed approximately 150 TCR beta chains as associated with cytomegalovirus. A further reported finding was that TCR beta sequences accurately predicted the HLA-A and HLA-B alleles for most subjects in the first cohort. In vitro tests confirmed that a few of the cytomegalovirus-associated TCR beta chains recognize cytomegalovirus antigens. Specific HLA alleles were associated with 16,951 TCR beta sequences at a false discovery rate of 0.05 in a later analysis. A later analysis reported that several top co-occurrence clusters appeared linked to parvovirus B19, influenza, CMV and Epstein-Barr virus. Because counts were too low, 15 to 20 rarely observed V segments, including chromosome 9 orphons, were excluded from the earlier analysis of 587 of the donors. Cytomegalovirus status was reported to be diagnosed by the classifier with high specificity and sensitivity in both the original and validation cohorts. Because HLA typing was unavailable for some donors at each locus, only the typed subset was used in association tests. The authors suggested that the approach could potentially be extended to other disease states and immunological phenotypes. According to a later analysis, TCR association rates differed among HLA loci, with DRB1 alleles showing the most associated TCRs and HLA-C alleles showing the fewest. When HLA alleles, especially DR and DQ, strongly co-occurred, attributing TCR associations to individual alleles was difficult.

The library was generated by the immunoSEQ multiplex PCR assay. For the multiplex PCR, a mixture combining 60 forward primers for TCR Vbeta segments and 13 reverse primers for TCR Jbeta segments was used. Amplification of the CDR3 region of rearranged TCR beta genes was performed with a multiplex PCR assay on genomic DNA. The Illumina HiSeq System was used to sequence the amplified TCR beta libraries as 87-base-pair reads. The study's processing was this. A later analysis counted approximately 84 million unique TCR beta chains across the 666 repertoires, and 10 million to 11 million of these chains were shared by at least two donors. Raw reads were error-corrected and collapsed into unique sequences by a nearest-neighbor algorithm in which closely related sequences were merged to remove PCR and sequencing errors. To assign V, D and J gene segments, CDR3 sequences were aligned to IMGT reference sequences. Each retained sequence needed at least a six-nucleotide match to both a V gene segment and a J gene segment. Rearrangements were classified as productive when the CDR3 lacked stop codons and remained in frame with V and J, and all other rearrangements were classified as non-productive. Following IMGT convention, CDR3 was defined as the stretch from the second conserved V-encoded cysteine up to the conserved J-encoded phenylalanine. The earlier analysis of some 580 of the donors excluded any sequence lacking an unambiguous match to a single V gene segment. An earlier analysis of some 610 of the donors called V segments functional above 56.7% productive rearrangements and segregating when the between-donor standard deviation exceeded 5%. A statistical classification framework was built for diagnosing cytomegalovirus status from the catalog of TCR beta chain sequences. V and J gene assignment, in a later analysis, came from comparing TCR nucleotide sequences with IMGT/GENE-DB human TR gene sequences. The TCRdist pipeline was used in a later analysis to assign CDR3 sequences and most-parsimonious VDJ recombination scenarios. In a later analysis, each TCR beta chain was defined by its CDR3 amino acid sequence together with its V-gene family, and reads lacking a unique V-gene family were excluded. A later analysis removed 600 or so highly shared, low-generation-probability nucleotide sequences to deal with suspected cross-contamination and a sequencing artifact. In a later analysis, a clonal expansion index for each public chain was calculated from normalized within-repertoire ranks of inferred template counts. In a later analysis, generation probabilities were computed with a VDJ recombination model fitted to out-of-frame rearrangements, and the resulting probabilities were checked against IGoR. In a later analysis, TCR-TCR, TCR-HLA and TCR-CMV co-occurrence was scored with hypergeometric tests, and a repertoire-size bias correction was applied to TCR pairs. A later analysis estimated false discovery rates by permuting HLA or CMV assignments 20 times. In a later analysis, co-occurring TCRs were grouped using DBSCAN, with TCRdist sequence similarity added in when clustering inside HLA-allele-positive subsets. Co-occurrence clustering excluded repertoires with fewer than 30,000 or more than 120,000 public chains, plus five with anomalous nucleotide sharing. Not all clones reach the TCRdb copy of this immuneACCESS table, which keeps in-frame sequences only. Checked studies attribute under half of the gap to unresolved V genes and leave the rest unexplained. V and J calls plus clone size are reproduced from that table; the DNA served to infer D and trimming. Here the sample has approximately 210,000 clones; over 75% occur a single time. The ten largest clones capture 1.5% to 2% of the sample.

The CDR3 measures 16 amino acids from cysteine to phenylalanine. The read is trimmed to its CDR3 DNA, 48 bases read in frame from base 1. Per the germline V gene, SGHAT is the CDR1 and FQNNGV is the CDR2. V loses 0 bases of germline sequence and J loses 6 bases, and the interval between the two ends is 18 bases. In total, fewer than 750 healthy bone marrow donors made up the cohort. Cohort members were all nominally healthy when sampled, although unrecorded immune exposures were likely present. The donor was CMV seronegative and belonged to the group of over 300 seronegative cohort members. A peripheral blood sample was collected from each donor, and TCR beta sequencing was performed on peripheral blood mononuclear cells. Genomic DNA was extracted from the blood cell samples with the Qiagen DNeasy Blood Extraction Kit.

The chain couples TRBV11-2 to TRBJ2-7, and possibly TRBD2, on 6 matching bases. The sample taken for sequencing was PBMCs. This receptor was taken from a male donor in good health and CMV-seronegative. The CDR3 in this case is CASSLEGGSPMVEQYF. The DNA is TGTGCCAGCAGCTTAGAGGGGGGATCCCCAATGGTCGAGCAGTACTTC.